Listed here are 8 T cell receptor beta chains from one sample, sequenced in a study of T cells after yellow fever vaccination. TCRdb re-called the 5' RACE reads through MiXCR, storing one row per CDR3 protein. The repertoire holds about 260,000 distinct CDR3 sequences, with roughly 5.2% as singletons. This sample comprised CD4+ T cells sorted from PBMCs, obtained on the day of the yellow fever booster vaccination. The receptors stem from a man aged 18 to 29 who received the YFV17D yellow fever vaccine.

The chain employs TRBV5-6 and TRBJ2-7, with D tentatively TRBD2 (5 bases). This CDR3 has 12 amino acids. The V end lost 3 bases, the J end lost 2 bases, and 6 bases lay between the germline ends. Germline V gene data show CDR1 as SGHDT and CDR2 as YYEEEE. CDR3 sequence: CASSWETYEQYF. CDR3 sequence (DNA): TGTGCCAGCAGCTGGGAGACCTACGAGCAGTACTTC.

The chain couples TRBV10-3 to TRBJ2-5; D ambiguous. Deletions cut 0 bases from V and 0 bases from J, with 2 bases between. There are 13 residues in the CDR3. Germline CDR1 reads ENHRY; CDR2 reads SYGVKD. The CDR3 DNA is TGTGCCATCAGTGAGTCCAACCAAGAGACCCAGTACTTC. Protein product: CAISESNQETQYF.

The chain combines TRBV12-3 or TRBV12-4 with TRBJ1-1, with D tentatively TRBD1 (5 bases). CDR3 length: 16 residues. Trimming removed 7 bases from V and 4 bases from J, with 22 bases in between. CDR3: CASTPRQGRWGTEAFF. The CDR3 coding sequence is TGTGCCAGCACCCCAAGGCAGGGCCGGTGGGGCACTGAAGCTTTCTTT.

The chain carries TRBV6-2 or TRBV6-3 and TRBJ1-5; 8 positions match TRBD1. Germline trimming cut 10 bases from V and 4 bases from J; bases unmatched to any gene: 9. This CDR3 has 14 amino acids. Germline loops: CDR1 MNHEY, CDR2 SVGEGT. CDR3 sequence reads: CATGRDRGNQPQHF. The CDR3 coding sequence is TGTGCCACCGGGAGAGACAGGGGTAATCAGCCCCAGCATTTT.

This clonotype was seen a few times. V and J are TRBV20-1 and TRBJ2-5, with TRBD2 identical over 10 bases. This CDR3 contains 12 residues. Germline loops: CDR1 DFQATT, CDR2 SNEGSKA (reference sequence). V was clipped by 8 bases and J by 4 bases; unmatched bases: 4. The CDR3 loop reads CSRLAGGETQYF. In nucleotides, the CDR3 is TGCAGTCGCTTAGCGGGGGGAGAGACCCAGTACTTC.

This clonotype was observed a few times. The gene calls are TRBV3-1 and TRBJ2-7; possibly TRBD1 or TRBD2 for D (5 bases each). CDR1 and CDR2 (germline): LGHDT, YNNKEL (reference sequence). The CDR3 loop spans 16 amino acids. Trimming took 0 bases from V and 5 from J, leaving 17 bases between them. The chain's CDR3 is CASSQDGTNSYHEQYF. The CDR3 DNA is TGTGCCAGCAGCCAAGATGGGACCAACTCCTACCACGAGCAGTACTTC.

The chain combines TRBV6-6 with TRBJ2-7, with 9 bases that match TRBD2. In germline, CDR1 is MNHNY, CDR2 SVGAGI (reference sequence). V lost 2 bases and J lost 2; bases outside the gene matches: 4. The CDR3 totals 15 residues. The CDR3 reads CASSYIQRGAYEQYF. The CDR3 DNA reads as TGTGCCAGCAGTTACATTCAGCGGGGGGCCTACGAGCAGTACTTC.

In this sample, this clonotype turned up many times. The rearrangement links TRBV12-3 or TRBV12-4 to TRBJ2-5; D gene unclear. The CDR3 runs 12 residues. The V end lost 2 bases, the J end lost 7 bases, and 8 bases lay between the germline ends. The CDR3 DNA follows: TGTGCCAGCAGTTTATATTCGGGGACCCAGTACTTC. Its translation: CASSLYSGTQYF.